This T cell receptor beta chain was sequenced in a study of OX40 agonist ivuxolimab in advanced cancers. For the study at large: Three patients had partial responses: one hepatocellular carcinoma, two cutaneous melanoma.

The CDR3 length is 16 residues. Germline values: CDR1 SGHTA, CDR2 FQGNSA. With V trimmed by 3 bases and J by 3 bases, 10 bases remained unmatched. TCRdb's table, derived via immunoSEQ multiplex PCR, lists solely in-frame clones and lacks some. The sample includes 71,000 or so clones, approximately 90% seen only once; the top ten take 2.2%. The clonotype comes from an adult with an advanced solid tumor such as melanoma, head and neck, liver or kidney cancer. The source was CD4+ or CD8+ T cells sorted from blood, collected in a trial of the OX40 agonist ivuxolimab. The V call is TRBV7-2, the J call TRBJ1-2, with 7 bases identical to TRBD1. As DNA, the CDR3 is TGTGCCAGCAGCTTTGAGGGGGCTCGTACCCACTATGGCTACACCTTC. Translation gives CASSFEGARTHYGYTF.